Presented here are 14 T cell receptor beta chains from one specimen sequenced in a study of blood T cell repertoires in COVID-19. Profiled with immunoSEQ multiplex PCR; TCRdb holds only in-frame clones, not every one. The table lists 30,000 to 40,000 clones, about nine tenths of them singletons. The sample comprised peripheral blood. Receptors originate from a human donor with active COVID-19. The donor label of this sample is uncertain.

The chain uses TRBV5-4 and TRBJ2-3; 8 bases match TRBD2. Germline V CDR1 and CDR2: SGHNT, YYREEE (reference sequence). After removal of 4 bases from V and 0 bases from J, the junction contained 16 bases not matched to a gene. The CDR3 has 19 residues. As DNA, the CDR3 is TGTGCCAGCAGCCGCCGGGCGGGGGGATCGCTCGGTAGCACAGATACGCAGTATTTT. Protein product: CASSRRAGGSLGSTDTQYF.

The chain links TRBV7-3 to TRBJ2-2; weak D call: TRBD1 (5 bases). Germline CDR1 is SGHTA and CDR2 is FQGTGA. The ends were cut back, 1 base at V and 1 base at J, with 10 bases in the middle. The CDR3 loop spans 16 amino acids. CDR3 in amino acids: CASSLMFRGNTGELFF. The CDR3 nucleotides read TGTGCCAGCAGCTTAATGTTTAGGGGGAACACCGGGGAGCTGTTTTTT.

J is TRBJ1-1 and V is TRBV6-1, with D hard to call. The germline gives CDR1 MNHNS, CDR2 SASEGT. The CDR3 is 14 residues long. Trimming cost V 3 bases and J 10 bases, with 18 bases left between them. CDR3 amino acids: CASSEYTGDRRAFF. The DNA for the CDR3 is TGTGCCAGCAGTGAGTACACCGGGGATCGACGAGCTTTCTTT.

The rearrangement links TRBV28 to TRBJ2-1; 10 bases line up with TRBD2. V lost 4 bases to trimming and J lost 7 bases; unmatched junction nucleotides: 4. The CDR3 has 14 amino acids. Germline CDR1 reads MDHEN; CDR2 reads SYDVKM. In nucleotides, the CDR3 is TGTGCCAGCAGTTGGCTAGCGGGAGAAAATGAGCAGTTCTTC. Translated: CASSWLAGENEQFF.

The rearrangement joins TRBV28 to TRBJ1-1, with D possibly matching TRBD1 (6 bases). Trimming cost V 5 bases and J 1 base, with 17 bases left between them. Germline V gives CDR1 MDHEN, CDR2 SYDVKM. The CDR3 sequence is 16 residues long. The CDR3 DNA sequence: TGTGCCAGCAGTCCACAGGGTCAAGGAGAGAACACTGAAGCTTTCTTT. It yields the protein CASSPQGQGENTEAFF.

This clone was observed once. J is TRBJ1-2 and V is TRBV27, with 11 nucleotides matching TRBD1. V lost 2 bases, J lost 8 bases, and 7 bases stayed unmatched. This CDR3 is 15 amino acids long. The germline CDR1 and CDR2 sequences are MNHEY and SMNVEV (reference sequence). The CDR3 DNA follows: TGTGCCAGCAGTTTAACTGGACAGGGGGCGTTAGGCTACACCTTC. This encodes CASSLTGQGALGYTF.

The chain joins TRBV5-1 to TRBJ2-3; D might be TRBD1 (6 bases). CDR3 length equals 15 residues. With 4 bases removed from V and 8 bases from J, the gap between germline ends came to 20 bases. CDR1 and CDR2 from the germline V gene are SGHRS and YFSETQ. DNA for the CDR3: TGCGCCAGCAGCAGGATTTCAGGGGCAGTGGGTACGCAGTATTTT. Translated, it gives CASSRISGAVGTQYF. The variable domain in full, completed from reference TRBV5-1 and TRBJ2-3, reads KAGVTQTPRYLIKTRGQQVTLSCSPISGHRSVSWYQQTPGQGLQFLFEYFSETQRNKGNFPGRFSGRQFSNSRSEMNVSTLELGDSALYLCASSRISGAVGTQYFGPGTRLTVL.

The CDR3 loop is CASTTGGAYEQYF. CDR3 nucleotide sequence: TGTGCCAGTACTACCGGAGGGGCCTACGAGCAGTACTTC. The V call is TRBV19, the J call TRBJ2-7; possible D gene TRBD2, 6 bases. Germline V gives CDR1 LNHDA, CDR2 SQIVND (reference sequence). Trimming stripped 7 bases from V and 2 bases from J, with 12 bases between. This CDR3 contains 13 residues.

The V gene is TRBV7-9, the J gene TRBJ1-5; D might be TRBD1 (5 bases). This CDR3 spans 16 amino acids. V was clipped by 1 base and J by 7 bases, with 17 bases between them. The V gene's germline CDR1 is SEHNR and CDR2 FQNEAQ (reference sequence). As DNA, the CDR3 is TGTGCCAGCAGCTTAGGGTTGGCAGGGTCCGGGCAGCCCCAGCATTTT. Encoded protein: CASSLGLAGSGQPQHF.

This sequence joins TRBV29-1 and TRBJ2-5; D is perhaps TRBD2 (6 bases). CDR3 length: 12 residues. V shed 4 bases and J shed 4 bases, with 10 bases lying between them. Germline assignment: CDR1 SQVTM and CDR2 ANQGSEA. The CDR3: CSVVWGGETQYF. The CDR3 DNA reads TGCAGCGTTGTATGGGGAGGAGAGACCCAGTACTTC.

This chain joins TRBV29-1 and TRBJ1-1; 10 bases are a match to TRBD1. The CDR3 totals 14 residues. Germline V lookup: CDR1 SQVTM, CDR2 ANQGSEA. V was pared by 3 bases and J by 1 base, with 2 bases of the junction left unmatched. In DNA, the CDR3 is TGCAGCGTTGACTGGACAGGGGGGAACACTGAAGCTTTCTTT. This sequence encodes CSVDWTGGNTEAFF.

The rearrangement uses TRBV6-1 and TRBJ1-5, with TRBD1 matching over 7 bases. Germline CDR1 and CDR2: MNHNS and SASEGT. The CDR3 contains 14 residues. The V segment lost 2 bases and the J segment 7 bases; nucleotides outside the gene matches: 5. The CDR3 DNA follows: TGTGCCAGCAGTGAACGAGGGGGCGGCCAGCCCCAGCATTTT. Its protein product is CASSERGGGQPQHF.

This chain links TRBV27 with TRBJ1-4, with D maybe TRBD1 (6 bases). The germline V gene has CDR1 MNHEY and CDR2 SMNVEV (reference sequence). Trimming removed 4 bases from V and 7 bases from J, with 16 bases in between. This CDR3 is built from 15 residues. The CDR3 reads CASSSLQGGGEKLFF. The CDR3, as DNA: TGTGCCAGCAGTTCGTTACAGGGCGGGGGTGAAAAACTGTTTTTT.

This rearrangement joins TRBV11-1 to TRBJ2-1; 9 nucleotides line up with TRBD2. CDR3 length equals 15 residues. Trimming at V came to 4 bases and at J to 6 bases, leaving 7 bases not matched to a gene. CDR1 is SGHAT, CDR2 FQDESV, per germline (reference sequence). The CDR3 nucleotides read TGTGCCAGCAGCTCCTTGGGCGGGGGGGCCAATGAGCAGTTCTTC. It translates to CASSSLGGGANEQFF.